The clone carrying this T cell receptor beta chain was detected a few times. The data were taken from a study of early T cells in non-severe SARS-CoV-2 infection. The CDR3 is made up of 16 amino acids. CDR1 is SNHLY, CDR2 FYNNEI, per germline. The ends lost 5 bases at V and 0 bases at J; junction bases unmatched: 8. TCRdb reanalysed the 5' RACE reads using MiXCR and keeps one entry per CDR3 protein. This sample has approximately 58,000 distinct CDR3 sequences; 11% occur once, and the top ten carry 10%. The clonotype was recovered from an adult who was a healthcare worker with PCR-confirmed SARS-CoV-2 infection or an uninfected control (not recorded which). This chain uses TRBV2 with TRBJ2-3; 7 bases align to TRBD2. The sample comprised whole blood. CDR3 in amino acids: CASSLPGTTSTDTQYF. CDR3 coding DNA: TGTGCCAGCAGTCTGCCCGGGACTACGAGCACAGATACGCAGTATTTT. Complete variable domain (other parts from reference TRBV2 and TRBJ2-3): EPEVTQTPSHQVTQMGQEVILRCVPISNHLYFYWYRQILGQKVEFLVSFYNNEISEKSEIFDDQFSVERPDGSNFTLKIRSTKLEDSAMYFCASSLPGTTSTDTQYFGPGTRLTVL.